Described below is a single T cell receptor beta chain sequence and its context. These data belong to a study of siplizumab effects on memory and regulatory T cells. Per the germline V gene, CDR1 is MNHEY and CDR2 is SVGAGI. The ends lost 6 bases at V and 6 bases at J; junction bases unmatched: 6. The CDR3 sequence is 13 residues long. Assay used: immunoSEQ multiplex PCR; TCRdb lists only in-frame clones, some missing. Here the sample spans 95,000 to 110,000 clones, more than 85% being singletons. This receptor was taken from a human donor in good health. The rearrangement joins TRBV6-5 to TRBJ1-2; 8 bases are a match to TRBD1. The sample was Tregs sorted from blood. The CDR3 loop is CASRRQGFDGYTF. For the CDR3, the DNA is TGTGCCAGCAGACGACAGGGGTTTGATGGCTACACCTTC.